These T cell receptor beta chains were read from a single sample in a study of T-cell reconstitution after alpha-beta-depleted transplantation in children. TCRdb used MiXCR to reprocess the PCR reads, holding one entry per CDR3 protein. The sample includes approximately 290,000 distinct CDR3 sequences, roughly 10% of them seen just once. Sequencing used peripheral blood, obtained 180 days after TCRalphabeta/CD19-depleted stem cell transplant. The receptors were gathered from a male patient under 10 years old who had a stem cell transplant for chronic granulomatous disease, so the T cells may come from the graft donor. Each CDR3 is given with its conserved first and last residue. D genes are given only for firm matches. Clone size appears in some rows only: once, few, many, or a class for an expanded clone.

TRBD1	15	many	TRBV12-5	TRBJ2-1	CASGHSGQATNEQFF	TGTGCTAGTGGCCACTCCGGACAGGCCACAAATGAGCAGTTCTTC
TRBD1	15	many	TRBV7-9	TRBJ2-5	CASSPRDRGVETQYF	TGTGCCAGCAGCCCACGGGACAGGGGTGTTGAGACCCAGTACTTC
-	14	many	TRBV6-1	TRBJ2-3	CASSEHSLADTQYF	TGTGCCAGCAGTGAGCATTCCCTGGCAGATACGCAGTATTTT
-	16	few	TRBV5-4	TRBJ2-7	CASSLTGGTRFHEQYF	TGTGCCAGCAGCTTAACGGGCGGGACCCGTTTCCACGAGCAGTACTTC
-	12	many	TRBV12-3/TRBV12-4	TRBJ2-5	CASSRGQETQYF	TGTGCCAGCAGTAGGGGCCAAGAGACCCAGTACTTC
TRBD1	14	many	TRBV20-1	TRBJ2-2	CSATGTDHTGELFF	TGCAGTGCTACCGGGACAGACCACACCGGGGAGCTGTTTTTT
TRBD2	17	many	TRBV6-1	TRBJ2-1	CASSLNPGLADYNEQFF	TGTGCCAGCAGCCTCAATCCGGGACTAGCGGACTACAATGAGCAGTTCTTC
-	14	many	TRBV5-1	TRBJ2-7	CASSLAGIFYEQYF	TGCGCCAGCAGCTTGGCCGGCATCTTCTACGAGCAGTACTTC
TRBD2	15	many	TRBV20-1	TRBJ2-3	CSAWTSGRWTDTQYF	TGCAGTGCTTGGACTAGCGGGAGGTGGACAGATACGCAGTATTTT
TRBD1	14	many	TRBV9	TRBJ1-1	CASGGGQGATEAFF	TGTGCCAGCGGAGGGGGACAGGGGGCAACTGAAGCTTTCTTT
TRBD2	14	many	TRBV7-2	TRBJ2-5	CASSKGLAEETQYF	TGTGCCAGCAGCAAGGGACTAGCGGAAGAGACCCAGTACTTC
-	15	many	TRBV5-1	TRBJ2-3	CASSTGQFGGDTQYF	TGCGCCAGCAGCACCGGACAGTTTGGGGGGGATACGCAGTATTTT
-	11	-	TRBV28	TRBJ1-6	CASSDNSPLHF	TGTGCCAGCAGTGATAATTCACCCCTCCACTTT
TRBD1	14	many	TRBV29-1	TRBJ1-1	CSVRWTGANTEAFF	TGCAGCGTTCGTTGGACAGGCGCGAACACTGAAGCTTTCTTT
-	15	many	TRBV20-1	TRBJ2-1	CSARDLAETYNEQFF	TGCAGTGCTAGAGATCTGGCGGAGACATACAATGAGCAGTTCTTC
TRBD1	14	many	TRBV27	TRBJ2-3	CASSGTASTDTQYF	TGTGCCAGCAGCGGGACAGCAAGCACAGATACGCAGTATTTT
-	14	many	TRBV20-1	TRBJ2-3	CSAGVLSRADTQYF	TGCAGTGCTGGGGTCCTCTCGAGGGCAGATACGCAGTATTTT
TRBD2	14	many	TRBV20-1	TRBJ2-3	CSALRTSGSLEPYF	TGCAGTGCCCTCCGGACTAGCGGGAGTCTTGAGCCGTATTTT
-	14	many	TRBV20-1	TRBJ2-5	CSARDRTTQETQYF	TGCAGTGCTAGAGATAGAACTACCCAAGAGACCCAGTACTTC
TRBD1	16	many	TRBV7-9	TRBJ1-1	CASSSPRDRGGTEAFF	TGTGCCAGCAGCTCGCCCCGGGACAGGGGGGGGACTGAAGCTTTCTTT
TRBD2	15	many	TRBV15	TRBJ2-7	CATSGSGGSSYEQYF	TGTGCCACCAGCGGCAGCGGGGGCAGCTCCTACGAGCAGTACTTC
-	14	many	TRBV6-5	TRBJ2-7	CASSYEGSSYEQYF	TGTGCCAGCAGTTATGAGGGGAGCTCCTACGAGCAGTACTTC
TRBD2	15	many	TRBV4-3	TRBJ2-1	CASSQRTSGYNEQFF	TGCGCCAGCAGCCAGAGGACTAGCGGCTACAATGAGCAGTTCTTC
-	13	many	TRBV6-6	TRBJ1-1	CASRRSGATEAFF	TGTGCCAGCAGGAGATCAGGGGCCACTGAAGCTTTCTTT
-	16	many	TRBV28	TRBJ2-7	CASSYYTPRRVGEQYF	TGTGCCAGCAGTTACTACACCCCGAGAAGGGTAGGCGAGCAGTACTTC
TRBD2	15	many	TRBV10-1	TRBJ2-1	CASSISGSSYNEQFF	TGCGCCAGCAGTATTAGCGGGAGCTCCTACAATGAGCAGTTCTTC
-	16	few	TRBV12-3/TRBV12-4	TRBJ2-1	CASSLAQSPAYNEQFF	TGTGCCAGCAGTTTAGCACAGTCGCCCGCCTACAATGAGCAGTTCTTC
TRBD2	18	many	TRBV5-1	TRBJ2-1	CASSLVLAGVSSYNEQFF	TGCGCCAGCAGCTTGGTACTAGCGGGGGTAAGCTCCTACAATGAGCAGTTCTTC
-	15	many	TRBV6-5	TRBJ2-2	CASSYRKLARGELFF	TGTGCCAGCAGTTACAGGAAACTAGCCCGCGGGGAGCTGTTTTTT
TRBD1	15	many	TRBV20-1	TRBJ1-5	CSARGGRGINQPQHF	TGCAGTGCCCGAGGGGGCAGGGGGATTAATCAGCCCCAGCATTTT
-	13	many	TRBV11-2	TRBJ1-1	CASSLKTNTEAFF	TGTGCCAGCAGCCTCAAGACGAACACTGAAGCTTTCTTT